The 14 T cell receptor beta chains reported below all come from one sample, sequenced in a study of T cell responses to AZD1222 COVID-19 vaccine. Method: immunoSEQ multiplex PCR; TCRdb's copy keeps in-frame clones and lacks some. The table has under 80,000 clones, about 90% seen once. The source was peripheral blood, collected 28 days after the second AZD1222 dose. These receptors all stem from an adult who received the AZD1222 COVID-19 vaccine.

The J gene is TRBJ1-2, the V gene TRBV27; 8 bases agree with TRBD1. Germline CDR1 MNHEY, CDR2 SMNVEV (reference sequence). The CDR3 is 16 residues long. The trim removed 5 bases at V and 0 bases at J, leaving 8 bases unmatched. The CDR3 DNA sequence: TGTGCCAGCAGTCCCGGACAGGGCCAAGCTAACTATGGCTACACCTTC. It specifies CASSPGQGQANYGYTF.

This clone was seen once. V usage is TRBV19 and J usage is TRBJ1-5; D is uncertain. CDR3 length equals 14 residues. Per the germline V gene, CDR1 is LNHDA and CDR2 is SQIVND (reference sequence). The V end lost 5 bases, the J end lost 11 bases, and 19 bases lay between the germline ends. The CDR3, as DNA: TGTGCCAGTAGTCCCCGATGGACCGCGCAAGCCCAGCATTTT. Translated, it gives CASSPRWTAQAQHF.

CDR3 DNA sequence: TGTGCCAGCATTGGGACACCAAACACTGAAGCTTTCTTT. Its protein is CASIGTPNTEAFF. The chain combines TRBV6-5 with TRBJ1-1, with D perhaps TRBD1 (6 bases). CDR1 is MNHEY, CDR2 SVGAGI, per germline. The CDR3 length is 13 residues. V was pared by 7 bases and J by 2 bases, with 11 bases between.

This chain uses TRBV7-9 with TRBJ2-2; tentative D call: TRBD2 (6 bases). The V end was cut by 4 bases, the J end by 0 bases, with 15 bases between. This CDR3 spans 17 amino acids. Germline V gene sequence: CDR1 SEHNR, CDR2 FQNEAQ (reference sequence). The CDR3 bases are TGTGCCAGCAGCTCACCTTGGGGGGTAGCGAACACCGGGGAGCTGTTTTTT. This sequence encodes CASSSPWGVANTGELFF.

The rearrangement uses TRBV6-5 and TRBJ1-1; the D gene is possibly TRBD1 (5 bases). Trimming left V 6 bases short and J 2 bases short, with 10 bases between. Germline lookup yields CDR1 MNHEY and CDR2 SVGAGI. This CDR3 has 13 residues. The DNA of the CDR3 is TGTGCCAGCAGGGTACAGGTAAACACTGAAGCTTTCTTT. Translating it yields CASRVQVNTEAFF.

V usage is TRBV27 and J usage is TRBJ2-7; D gene ambiguous. This CDR3 contains 16 residues. Per the germline V gene, CDR1 is MNHEY and CDR2 is SMNVEV (reference sequence). Trimming left V 4 bases short and J 0 bases short, with 16 bases between. CDR3 loop: CASSYDLTLSSYEQYF. The CDR3 region has the DNA TGTGCCAGCAGTTACGACCTGACTCTTAGCTCCTACGAGCAGTACTTC.

V and J are TRBV5-1 and TRBJ1-4, with no clear D. Trimming stripped 5 bases from V and 4 bases from J, with 12 bases between. From germline, CDR1 is SGHRS and CDR2 YFSETQ. The CDR3 spans 14 residues. The CDR3 DNA is TGCGCCAGCAGAGTTTCCGGGAATAATGAAAAACTGTTTTTT. It is translated as CASRVSGNNEKLFF.

The chain has TRBV19 and TRBJ2-1; D is undetermined. The CDR3 has 16 amino acids. V lost 3 bases, J lost 9 bases, and 21 bases lay in between. Germline V gives CDR1 LNHDA, CDR2 SQIVND (reference sequence). The CDR3 coding sequence is TGTGCCAGTAGTATTCGGAGTTTCGCGCGGCTGGGTGAGCAGTTCTTC. It yields the protein CASSIRSFARLGEQFF. Using reference TRBV19 and TRBJ2-1 for the parts outside the CDR3, the full variable domain is DGGITQSPKYLFRKEGQNVTLSCEQNLNHDAMYWYRQDPGQGLRLIYYSQIVNDFQKGDIAEGYSVSREKKESFPLTVTSAQKNPTAFYLCASSIRSFARLGEQFFGPGTRLTVL.

V and J are TRBV7-9 and TRBJ2-7; the match to TRBD1 covers 10 bases. Losses at the gene ends were 5 bases for V and 4 bases for J; bases not matched to a gene: 2. Germline V gives CDR1 SEHNR, CDR2 FQNEAQ (reference sequence). This CDR3 is 13 amino acids long. The CDR3 DNA reads TGTGCCAGCAGCGACAGGGGGCCGTACGAGCAGTACTTC. Its protein product is CASSDRGPYEQYF.

This sequence joins TRBV30 and TRBJ2-7; D gene ambiguous. CDR1 and CDR2 from the germline V gene are GTSNPN and SVGIG (reference sequence). The CDR3 has 15 residues. The CDR3 sequence: CATTSGRAPTYEQYF. CDR3 bases: TGTGCAACCACGTCCGGCCGGGCCCCAACCTACGAGCAGTACTTC.

This clone was observed once. The V gene is TRBV9, the J gene TRBJ2-2; 11 nucleotides agree with TRBD2. Germline CDR1 and CDR2: SGDLS and YYNGEE. V shed 7 bases, J shed 4 bases, and the junction held 9 bases outside the gene matches. The CDR3 is 16 residues long. In DNA, the CDR3 is TGTGCCAGCTCCCCCCAGACTAGCGGGACCACCGGGGAGCTGTTTTTT. This codes for CASSPQTSGTTGELFF.

V gene TRBV30 combines with J gene TRBJ1-2; no firm D call. Germline V CDR1 and CDR2: GTSNPN, SVGIG (reference sequence). This CDR3 contains 13 residues. V shed 0 bases and J shed 8 bases, with 13 bases lying between them. DNA of the CDR3: TGTGCCTGGAGTGTACGGGAACGGGTGGGCTACACCTTC. It translates to CAWSVRERVGYTF.

This clone occurred a few times. The chain uses TRBV7-9 and TRBJ1-1; tentatively, D is TRBD1 (5 bases). Germline CDR1 is SEHNR and CDR2 is FQNEAQ (reference sequence). The CDR3 is 15 residues long. V was trimmed by 4 bases and J by 1 base, leaving 13 bases between them. The CDR3 protein is CASSSHRGTNTEAFF. Written as DNA, the CDR3 is TGTGCCAGCAGCTCGCACCGGGGGACGAACACTGAAGCTTTCTTT.

The chain links TRBV18 to TRBJ2-1; D is ambiguous. The CDR3 has 17 residues. The germline CDR1 and CDR2 sequences are KGHSH and LQKENI. With 1 base removed from V and 1 base from J, the gap between germline ends came to 14 bases. The CDR3 region is CASSPLDPKGSYNEQFF. In nucleotides, the CDR3 is TGTGCCAGCTCACCACTGGACCCGAAGGGATCCTACAATGAGCAGTTCTTC.